This T cell receptor beta chain was recorded in a study of T cells in Graves' hyperthyroidism and ophthalmopathy. Notes on the study in general: Most thyroid-expanded clonotypes above 0.001 were also found in blood. In simple terms, a model built on 13 V-J features told ophthalmopathy apart from stable hyperthyroidism.

Uncontrolled infection, other autoimmune disease, pregnancy or lactation barred patients from enrollment. Diagnostic decisions used clinical symptoms, serum thyroxine and TRAb, thyroid ultrasound and orbital computed tomography. CDR1 and CDR2 (germline): SNHLY, FYNNEI. Deletions cut 5 bases from V and 8 bases from J, with 15 bases between. CDR3 length equals 14 residues. Points on this clonotype: What it binds is unknown.

The CDR3 regions of TCR beta were amplified from RNA transcripts. In the first-round RT-PCR of the TCR CDR3, the HTBI primer set was used. A single record per CDR3 protein comes from TCRdb applying MiXCR to the multiplex PCR reads. The sample consists of roughly 500,000 distinct CDR3 sequences, around 45% of them appearing once. The source is an adult woman with Graves' disease, either hyperthyroidism or ophthalmopathy (not recorded which). The V gene is TRBV2, the J gene TRBJ2-2, with a tentative D call TRBD2 (6 bases). Specimen: peripheral blood or thyroid tissue (not recorded which). The CDR3 loop reads CASSSSVGGGELFF. Here the CDR3 DNA reads TGTGCCAGCAGTTCCTCCGTGGGGGGTGGGGAGCTGTTTTTT.